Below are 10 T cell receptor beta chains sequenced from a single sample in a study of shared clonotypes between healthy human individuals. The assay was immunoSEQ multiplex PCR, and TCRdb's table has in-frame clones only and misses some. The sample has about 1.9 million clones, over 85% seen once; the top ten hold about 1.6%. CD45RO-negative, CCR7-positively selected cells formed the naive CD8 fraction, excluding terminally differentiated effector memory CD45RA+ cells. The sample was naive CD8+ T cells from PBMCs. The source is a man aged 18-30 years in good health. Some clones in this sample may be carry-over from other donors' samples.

CDR3 coding DNA: TGTGCCAGTACAGGGAGTGACTCCTACGAGCAGTACTTC. This translates into CASTGSDSYEQYF. This chain connects TRBV19 to TRBJ2-7, with D perhaps being TRBD1 or TRBD2 (5 bases each). The CDR3 length is 13 residues. The V and J ends lost 7 bases and 0 bases respectively, with 10 bases between them. Germline values: CDR1 LNHDA, CDR2 SQIVND (reference sequence).

The CDR3 protein is CASSTLGALNQPQHF. The DNA for the CDR3 is TGTGCCAGCAGTACGCTGGGGGCCCTCAATCAGCCCCAGCATTTT. The rearrangement joins TRBV27 to TRBJ1-5, with a tentative D call TRBD1 (6 bases). This CDR3 is built from 15 residues. The V gene's germline CDR1 is MNHEY and CDR2 SMNVEV (reference sequence). V was trimmed by 5 bases and J by 3 bases, leaving 14 bases between them.

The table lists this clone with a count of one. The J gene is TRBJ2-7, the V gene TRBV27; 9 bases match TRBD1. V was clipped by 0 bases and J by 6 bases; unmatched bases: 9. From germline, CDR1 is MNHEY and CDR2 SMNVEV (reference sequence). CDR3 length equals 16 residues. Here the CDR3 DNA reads TGTGCCAGCAGTTTATCCGGAGGGACAGGGAGGAGCGAGCAGTACTTC. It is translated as CASSLSGGTGRSEQYF.

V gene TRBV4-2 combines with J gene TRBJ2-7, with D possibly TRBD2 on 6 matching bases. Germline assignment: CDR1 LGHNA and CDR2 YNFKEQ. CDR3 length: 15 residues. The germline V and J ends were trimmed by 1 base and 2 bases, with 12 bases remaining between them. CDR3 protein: CASSQGRGFAYEQYF. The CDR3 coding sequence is TGTGCCAGCAGCCAAGGGAGGGGATTCGCCTACGAGCAGTACTTC.

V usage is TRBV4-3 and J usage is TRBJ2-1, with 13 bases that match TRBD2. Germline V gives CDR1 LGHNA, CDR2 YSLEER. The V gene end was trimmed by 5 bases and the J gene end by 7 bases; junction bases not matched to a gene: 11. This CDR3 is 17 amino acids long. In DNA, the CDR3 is TGCGCCAGCAGCACTCGGACTAGCGGGAGTGTTGGGAATGAGCAGTTCTTC. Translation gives CASSTRTSGSVGNEQFF.

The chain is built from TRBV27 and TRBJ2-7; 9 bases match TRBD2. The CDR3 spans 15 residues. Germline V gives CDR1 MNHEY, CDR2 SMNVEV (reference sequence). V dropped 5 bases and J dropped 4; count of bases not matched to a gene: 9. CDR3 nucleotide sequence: TGTGCCAGCAGTCTCGGACTAGCGACAAATTACGAGCAGTACTTC. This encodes CASSLGLATNYEQYF.

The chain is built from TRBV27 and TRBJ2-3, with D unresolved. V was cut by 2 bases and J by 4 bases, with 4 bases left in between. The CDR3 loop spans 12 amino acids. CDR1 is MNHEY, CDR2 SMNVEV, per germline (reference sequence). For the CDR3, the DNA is TGTGCCAGCAGTTTAAACCCAGATACGCAGTATTTT. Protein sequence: CASSLNPDTQYF.

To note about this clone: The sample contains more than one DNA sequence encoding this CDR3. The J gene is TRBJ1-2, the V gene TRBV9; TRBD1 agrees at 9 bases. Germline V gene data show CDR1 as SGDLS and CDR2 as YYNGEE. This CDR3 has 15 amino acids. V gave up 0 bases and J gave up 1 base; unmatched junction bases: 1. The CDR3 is CASSVAGQGNYGYTF. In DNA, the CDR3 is TGTGCCAGCAGCGTAGCGGGACAGGGTAACTATGGCTACACCTTC.

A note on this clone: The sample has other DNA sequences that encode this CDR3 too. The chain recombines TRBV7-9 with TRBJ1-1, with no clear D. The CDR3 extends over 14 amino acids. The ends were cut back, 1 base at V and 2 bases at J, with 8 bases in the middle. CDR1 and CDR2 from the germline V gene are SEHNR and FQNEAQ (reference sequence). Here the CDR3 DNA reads TGTGCCAGCAGCTTAGGCAGGTCTAACACTGAAGCTTTCTTT. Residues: CASSLGRSNTEAFF.

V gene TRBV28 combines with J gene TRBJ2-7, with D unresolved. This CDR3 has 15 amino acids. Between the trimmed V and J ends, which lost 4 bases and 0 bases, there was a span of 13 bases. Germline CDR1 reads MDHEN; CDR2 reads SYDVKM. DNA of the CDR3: TGTGCCAGCAGTTGGCCCCATTCCGGCTCCTACGAGCAGTACTTC. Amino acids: CASSWPHSGSYEQYF.